This TCR beta chain was profiled in a study of shared clonotypes between healthy human individuals. Whole-study context: Three CD4 naive, three CD4 memory, two CD8 naive and one CD8 memory plate were used per donor. The study, taken as a whole, reports: Naive subsets usually exceeded memory subsets in estimated richness.

Within Nashville, Tennessee resided all donors, each a Caucasian adult. In regard to this clone: Its antigen remains unidentified.

TCRdb's table, derived via immunoSEQ multiplex PCR, lists solely in-frame clones and lacks some. The data show about 770,000 clones, about two thirds seen once. In germline, CDR1 is KGHSH, CDR2 LQKENI. There are 15 residues in the CDR3. Unmatched junction bases numbered 1, after V lost 1 base and J lost 2 bases. Specimen: memory CD4+ T cells sorted from blood. Sample subset: CD45RA-negative fraction. The TCR comes from a woman under 40 in good health. The J gene is TRBJ2-1, the V gene TRBV18; 8 bases are shared with TRBD2. The CDR3 nucleotides are TGTGCCAGCTCACCACTAGCGGGACCCTACAATGAGCAGTTCTTC. Translation gives CASSPLAGPYNEQFF. The complete variable domain, with remaining parts taken from reference TRBV18 and TRBJ2-1, reads NAGVMQNPRHLVRRRGQEARLRCSPMKGHSHVYWYRQLPEEGLKFMVYLQKENIIDESGMPKERFSAEFPKEGPSILRIQQVVRGDSAAYFCASSPLAGPYNEQFFGPGTRLTVL.